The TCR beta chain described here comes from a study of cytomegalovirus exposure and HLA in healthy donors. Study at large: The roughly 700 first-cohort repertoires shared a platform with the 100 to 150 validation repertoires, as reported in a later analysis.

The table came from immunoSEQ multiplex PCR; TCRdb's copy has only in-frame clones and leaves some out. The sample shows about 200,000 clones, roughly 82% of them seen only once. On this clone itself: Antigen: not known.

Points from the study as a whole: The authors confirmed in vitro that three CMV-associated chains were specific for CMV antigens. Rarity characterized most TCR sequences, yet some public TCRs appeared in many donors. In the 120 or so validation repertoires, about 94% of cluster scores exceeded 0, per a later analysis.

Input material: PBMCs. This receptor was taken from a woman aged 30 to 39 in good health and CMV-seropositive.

The CDR3 sequence: CASKREDRGYEQYF. The CDR3 DNA reads TGTGCCAGCAAGAGAGAGGACAGGGGGTACGAGCAGTACTTC. The chain employs TRBV28 and TRBJ2-7, with 10 nucleotides matching TRBD1. V shed 7 bases and J 4 bases; nucleotides not matched to a gene: 7. Germline CDR1 MDHEN, CDR2 SYDVKM. The CDR3 runs to 14 residues. The whole variable domain, remainder taken from reference TRBV28 and TRBJ2-7, is DVKVTQSSRYLVKRTGEKVFLECVQDMDHENMFWYRQDPGLGLRLIYFSYDVKMKEKGDIPEGYSVSREKKERFSLILESASTNQTSMYLCASKREDRGYEQYFGPGTRLTVT.